This T cell receptor (beta chain) emerged from a study of T-cell reconstitution after alpha-beta-depleted transplantation in children (dated by TCRdb to about 2016). For the study in its entirety: Using TCR repertoire profiling, the study quantitatively followed how T-cell immune reconstitution unfolded in children after TCRalphabeta/CD19-depleted allogeneic hematopoietic cell transplantation. The paper's findings and limits, for the study overall: Over subsequent months, a decline in hyperexpanded clone frequencies was noted, and after one year, T-cell counts and TCRbeta diversity were mostly ascribed to newly produced T cells. In some patients, the high TCRbeta diversity seen at day 60 was put down to recipient T cells and intrathymic progenitors that had survived conditioning. The apparently early recovery of alphabetaT-cell counts about two months after transplant reportedly depended on only several hundred rapidly expanded clones that came from non-depleted graft cells.

A note on this clonotype: No antigen is known for it. Nothing much larger sits one base from this clone, and base qualities are not available.

The library was made by PCR. TCRdb lists the instrument as Illumina HiSeq 2500. TCR library preparation used molecular barcoding, with unique molecular identifiers applied to normalize quantification of the TCRbeta repertoire. TCRdb redid the processing of the public reads, applying fastp at Q25 and MiXCR, and retained in-frame beta chains. Rows matching on CDR3 protein sequence are summarized as one entry with the most common DNA and genes. The sample table holds 400,000 to 450,000 distinct CDR3 sequences, of which about 40% were seen once. The ten largest clones add up to around a quarter of the sample. The treatment or condition label of this sample denotes: allogeneic hematopoietic cell transplantation with graft depleted of TCRalphabeta T cells and CD19 B cells. The children who served as transplant recipients had been given grafts of TCRalphabeta/CD19-depleted allogeneic hematopoietic cells.

The source was PBMCs, collected before TCRalphabeta/CD19-depleted stem cell transplant. This receptor was obtained from a girl aged 2-10 years with aplastic anemia, due to receive a stem cell transplant.

CDR3 region: CASSPSDSAGNEQFF. The DNA sequence is given as TGTGCCAGCTCACCATCGGATAGCGCGGGAAATGAGCAGTTCTTC. The chain uses TRBV18 and TRBJ2-1, with a weak D call of TRBD2 (6 bases match). The cysteine opens and the phenylalanine closes a CDR3 of 15 amino acids. Kept here is only the CDR3 DNA, which spans 45 bases and is read in frame from base 1. Trimming removed 2 bases from V and 7 bases from J, leaving 15 bases between the germline ends. Per the germline V gene, KGHSH is the CDR1 and LQKENI is the CDR2.